This T cell receptor beta chain is drawn from a study of a mutant IDH1 vaccine in newly diagnosed glioma. Study-level background: Therapy received beforehand was radiotherapy, temozolomide, or both, with most patients given both.

The time point is: baseline, week 1 (first vaccination visit). The treatment: pre-vaccination baseline after standard-of-care therapy. V lost 2 bases and J lost 4, with 3 bases in between. Germline-derived CDR1 and CDR2 are MNHNY and SVGAGI (reference sequence). There are 12 residues in the CDR3. The assay was immunoSEQ multiplex PCR, and TCRdb's table has in-frame clones only and misses some. The sample includes about 66,000 clones, approximately 86% seen only once; the top ten take over 2.5%. Sequenced material: PBMCs, taken from a glioma patient treated with radiotherapy, temozolomide or both. The receptor's source is a man aged 30-40 years with glioma. This chain links TRBV6-6 with TRBJ1-3; D gene ambiguous. CDR3 coding DNA: TGTGCCAGCAGTTACCAGGGAAACACCATATATTTT. Amino acid sequence: CASSYQGNTIYF.